Listed below are T cell receptor beta chains from one sample, sequenced in a study of beta chain features in type 1 diabetes. Profiling relied on immunoSEQ multiplex PCR, and the TCRdb table lists in-frame clones only, not all of them. The sample shows hundreds of thousands of clones, over 25% of them seen only once. Sequenced: naive CD4+ T cells from blood. These receptors came from a man younger than 35 in good health. The CDR3 runs from the conserved cysteine through the conserved F or W. The order of the fields is clone size, D gene, J gene, V gene, CDR3 protein, CDR3 DNA. The D gene is left open where the match is weak. Rows give clone size only sometimes, using once, few, many, or a class for an expanded clone.

abundance: few
d_gene: -
j_gene: TRBJ2-7
v_gene: TRBV15
CDR3aa: CATSRGGVLTYEQYF
CDR3nt: TGTGCCACCAGCAGAGGAGGGGTTCTCACCTACGAGCAGTACTTC

abundance: -
d_gene: TRBD1
j_gene: TRBJ2-1
v_gene: TRBV2
CDR3aa: CASSDRGYEQFF
CDR3nt: TGTGCCAGCAGTGACAGGGGGTATGAGCAGTTCTTC

abundance: -
d_gene: TRBD1
j_gene: TRBJ2-7
v_gene: TRBV13
CDR3aa: CASSGQGNEQYF
CDR3nt: TGTGCCAGCAGCGGACAGGGCAACGAGCAGTACTTC

abundance: -
d_gene: TRBD2
j_gene: TRBJ2-1
v_gene: TRBV2
CDR3aa: CASSEQGASGGQFF
CDR3nt: TGTGCCAGCAGTGAACAAGGGGCTAGCGGGGGGCAGTTCTTC

abundance: few
d_gene: -
j_gene: TRBJ2-5
v_gene: TRBV28
CDR3aa: CASSLPGAQETQYF
CDR3nt: TGTGCCAGCAGTTTACCAGGGGCCCAAGAGACCCAGTACTTC

abundance: few
d_gene: -
j_gene: TRBJ2-4
v_gene: TRBV19
CDR3aa: CASSHRAKNIQYF
CDR3nt: TGTGCCAGTAGCCACAGGGCCAAAAACATTCAGTACTTC

abundance: few
d_gene: TRBD1
j_gene: TRBJ2-2
v_gene: TRBV29-1
CDR3aa: CSVGVKPGTGRANTGELFF
CDR3nt: TGCAGCGTTGGAGTGAAACCCGGGACAGGGAGGGCGAACACCGGGGAGCTGTTTTTT

abundance: few
d_gene: -
j_gene: TRBJ2-3
v_gene: TRBV29-1
CDR3aa: CSLRKGVDTDTQYF
CDR3nt: TGCAGCCTGCGGAAGGGGGTCGACACAGATACGCAGTATTTT

abundance: few
d_gene: -
j_gene: TRBJ2-1
v_gene: TRBV4-3
CDR3aa: CASSQRGTGETAGGLYNEQFF
CDR3nt: TGCGCCAGCAGCCAGAGGGGGACAGGGGAGACAGCGGGAGGGCTTTACAATGAGCAGTTCTTC

abundance: -
d_gene: -
j_gene: TRBJ2-2
v_gene: TRBV19
CDR3aa: CASSTDPNTGELFF
CDR3nt: TGTGCCAGTAGTACTGACCCAAACACCGGGGAGCTGTTTTTT

abundance: few
d_gene: -
j_gene: TRBJ1-1
v_gene: TRBV30
CDR3aa: CAWSHQTVRTNEAFF
CDR3nt: TGTGCCTGGAGTCACCAGACGGTCCGAACAAATGAAGCTTTCTTT

abundance: few
d_gene: -
j_gene: TRBJ2-7
v_gene: TRBV29-1
CDR3aa: CSVGLTYEQYF
CDR3nt: TGCAGCGTTGGTCTAACCTACGAGCAGTACTTC

abundance: -
d_gene: TRBD2
j_gene: TRBJ2-7
v_gene: TRBV25-1
CDR3aa: CASSREGYEQYF
CDR3nt: TGTGCCAGCAGTAGGGAGGGGTACGAGCAGTACTTC

abundance: -
d_gene: -
j_gene: TRBJ2-1
v_gene: TRBV7-2
CDR3aa: CASSLGGQGMYNEQFF
CDR3nt: TGTGCCAGCAGCTTAGGAGGTCAGGGGATGTACAATGAGCAGTTCTTC

abundance: few
d_gene: -
j_gene: TRBJ1-1
v_gene: TRBV21-1
CDR3aa: CASSKARGSPMNTEAFF
CDR3nt: TGTGCCAGCAGCAAAGCGCGCGGGTCCCCTATGAACACTGAAGCTTTCTTT

abundance: -
d_gene: -
j_gene: TRBJ2-1
v_gene: TRBV9
CDR3aa: CASSVGRSDNEQFF
CDR3nt: TGTGCCAGCAGCGTAGGGAGGTCGGATAATGAGCAGTTCTTC

abundance: few
d_gene: -
j_gene: TRBJ2-7
v_gene: TRBV30
CDR3aa: CAWRGPGPLYEQYF
CDR3nt: TGTGCCTGGAGGGGACCGGGACCGCTCTACGAGCAGTACTTC

abundance: few
d_gene: -
j_gene: TRBJ1-2
v_gene: TRBV29-1
CDR3aa: CSVEAGTNYGYTF
CDR3nt: TGCAGCGTTGAGGCAGGGACTAACTATGGCTACACCTTC

abundance: -
d_gene: -
j_gene: TRBJ2-7
v_gene: TRBV18
CDR3aa: CASSPTVSHEQYF
CDR3nt: TGTGCCAGCTCACCAACAGTTAGCCACGAGCAGTACTTC

abundance: -
d_gene: TRBD2
j_gene: TRBJ2-2
v_gene: TRBV5-4
CDR3aa: CASSGRLAGVSGELFF
CDR3nt: TGTGCCAGCAGCGGCCGGCTAGCGGGAGTTTCCGGGGAGCTGTTTTTT

abundance: -
d_gene: TRBD2
j_gene: TRBJ2-3
v_gene: TRBV4-3
CDR3aa: CASSQGVSGTSTDPQYF
CDR3nt: TGCGCCAGCAGCCAAGGTGTTAGCGGGACAAGCACAGATCCGCAGTATTTT

abundance: few
d_gene: TRBD1
j_gene: TRBJ2-5
v_gene: TRBV5-1
CDR3aa: CASGQGIGETQYF
CDR3nt: TGCGCCAGCGGACAGGGAATCGGGGAGACCCAGTACTTC

abundance: few
d_gene: -
j_gene: TRBJ2-3
v_gene: TRBV27
CDR3aa: CASSPTDSPGRDTQYF
CDR3nt: TGTGCCAGCAGTCCGACGGACTCTCCCGGGAGAGATACGCAGTATTTT

abundance: few
d_gene: -
j_gene: TRBJ2-5
v_gene: TRBV7-9
CDR3aa: CASSLRTQETQYF
CDR3nt: TGTGCCAGCAGCTTACGGACTCAAGAGACCCAGTACTTC

abundance: -
d_gene: -
j_gene: TRBJ2-2
v_gene: TRBV18
CDR3aa: CASSRDPSGGASTGELFF
CDR3nt: TGTGCCAGCTCACGGGACCCCTCGGGGGGCGCGAGCACCGGGGAGCTGTTTTTT

abundance: -
d_gene: TRBD1
j_gene: TRBJ2-7
v_gene: TRBV29-1
CDR3aa: CSVEKGQGYEQYF
CDR3nt: TGCAGCGTTGAGAAAGGACAGGGCTACGAGCAGTACTTC

abundance: -
d_gene: -
j_gene: TRBJ2-7
v_gene: TRBV6-1
CDR3aa: CASSDYPGVSYEQYF
CDR3nt: TGTGCCAGCAGTGATTATCCAGGCGTTTCCTACGAGCAGTACTTC

abundance: -
d_gene: TRBD1
j_gene: TRBJ1-1
v_gene: TRBV30
CDR3aa: CAWSSPPAGGLNTEAFF
CDR3nt: TGTGCCTGGAGTTCCCCCCCTGCAGGGGGCCTGAACACTGAAGCTTTCTTT

abundance: few
d_gene: -
j_gene: TRBJ2-2
v_gene: TRBV29-1
CDR3aa: CSVTHYRGGNTGELFF
CDR3nt: TGCAGCGTCACGCATTACAGGGGAGGTAACACCGGGGAGCTGTTTTTT

abundance: -
d_gene: -
j_gene: TRBJ2-5
v_gene: TRBV7-2
CDR3aa: CASSLGHVAGQETQYF
CDR3nt: TGTGCCAGCAGCTTGGGACATGTAGCGGGCCAAGAGACCCAGTACTTC

abundance: few
d_gene: -
j_gene: TRBJ1-5
v_gene: TRBV30
CDR3aa: CAWSVRGAQPQHF
CDR3nt: TGTGCCTGGAGTGTACGGGGGGCCCAGCCCCAGCATTTT

abundance: few
d_gene: -
j_gene: TRBJ2-1
v_gene: TRBV7-2
CDR3aa: CASSLEATGHNEQFF
CDR3nt: TGTGCCAGCAGCTTAGAAGCGACAGGTCACAATGAGCAGTTCTTC